These 29 T cell receptor beta chains came from one sample sequenced in a study of Graves' ophthalmopathy and Graves' hyperthyroidism. RNA transcripts were the source from which TCR beta CDR3 regions were amplified. HTBI-primed first-round RT-PCR preceded second-round multiplex PCR. TCRdb itself ran the multiplex PCR reads through MiXCR, one entry per CDR3 protein. The profile shows 400,000 to 450,000 distinct CDR3 sequences, more than 20% of them singletons. Material: peripheral blood. These TCRs come from a woman younger than 35 with stable Graves' hyperthyroidism.

This clonotype appeared many times. The J gene is TRBJ2-7, the V gene TRBV6-5, with 11 nucleotides matching TRBD2. From germline, CDR1 is MNHEY and CDR2 SVGAGI. The CDR3 spans 17 residues. Trimming at V came to 0 bases and at J to 6 bases, leaving 10 bases not matched to a gene. The CDR3 sequence: CASSYSTRLAGGAEQYF. The CDR3 nucleotides read TGTGCCAGCAGTTACTCGACGCGCCTAGCGGGAGGAGCCGAGCAGTACTTC.

This clonotype was seen repeatedly, ten times or more. V gene TRBV10-1 combines with J gene TRBJ2-2; D gene ambiguous. The V and J ends lost 3 bases and 1 base respectively, with 6 bases between them. This CDR3 is 14 amino acids long. The germline CDR1 and CDR2 sequences are WNHNN and SYGVQD (reference sequence). The CDR3 loop is CASSDPMNTGELFF. Written as DNA, the CDR3 is TGCGCCAGCAGTGATCCAATGAACACCGGGGAGCTGTTTTTT.

This clonotype was counted ten times or more. The chain is built from TRBV7-9 and TRBJ2-7; the D gene is possibly TRBD1 (5 bases). V shed 1 base and J shed 6 bases, with 10 bases lying between them. The CDR3 is 13 residues long. Germline V gene sequence: CDR1 SEHNR, CDR2 FQNEAQ (reference sequence). The DNA of the CDR3 is TGTGCCAGCAGCTTAGGTGGCAGGGTCGAGCAGTACTTC. It translates to CASSLGGRVEQYF.

This clonotype was observed a handful of times. The rearrangement uses TRBV18 and TRBJ2-7; D is ambiguous. Germline-derived CDR1 and CDR2 are KGHSH and LQKENI. This CDR3 is built from 14 residues. Trimming removed 3 bases at V and 4 bases at J, with 13 bases between. The CDR3 region is CASSPPADVYEQYF. In DNA form, the CDR3 reads TGTGCCAGCTCACCGCCGGCGGACGTATACGAGCAGTACTTC.

This clonotype appeared a few times. A much larger clonotype is one base distant, so this may be a read error. The chain carries TRBV7-2 and TRBJ2-2; D perhaps matches TRBD2 (5 bases). The CDR3 loop spans 14 amino acids. Germline assignment: CDR1 SGHTA and CDR2 FQGNSA. The CDR3 bases are TGTGCCAGCAGCTCGGACCTTAGAACCGGGGAGCTGTGTTTT. Translation gives CASSSDLRTGELCF. Full variable domain (missing parts from reference TRBV7-2 and TRBJ2-2): GAGVSQSPSNKVTEKGKDVELRCDPISGHTALYWYRQSLGQGLEFLIYFQGNSAPDKSGLPSDRFSAERTGGSVSTLTIQRTQQEDSAVYLCASSSDLRTGELCFGEGSRLTVL.

The chain has TRBV12-3 or TRBV12-4 and TRBJ2-5, with 8 nucleotides matching TRBD2. The J call may be incorrect, as the DNA end agrees better with TRBJ2-7. CDR3 size: 15 residues. CDR3 sequence (DNA): TGTGCCAGCAGTTCCTACGGCGGGGGGTCCTACGAGCAGTACTTC. This encodes CASSSYGGGSYEQYF.

This clonotype was detected a few times. This may come from a read error, since a much larger clone is one base off. V and J are TRBV2 and TRBJ2-2, with 8 positions matching TRBD1. Trimming took 4 bases from V and 1 from J; bases not matched to a gene: 2. CDR3 length: 15 residues. Germline V gene data show CDR1 as SNHLY and CDR2 as FYNNEI. Here the CDR3 reads CASSAGTGNTGELFF. The CDR3 DNA follows: TGTGCCAGCAGTGCCGGGACAGGGAACACCGGGGAGCTGTTTTTT.

There are many counts of this clonotype. The CDR3 nucleotides are TGTGCCAGCAGTAGCACGGGACACCCGGCAACCTACGAGCAGTACTTC. Encoded protein: CASSSTGHPATYEQYF. This chain joins TRBV28 and TRBJ2-7, with a tentative D call TRBD1 (6 bases). Germline V gene data show CDR1 as MDHEN and CDR2 as SYDVKM. V was shortened by 5 bases and J by 2 bases, with 19 bases between the two germline ends. The CDR3 has 16 residues.

This clonotype was counted many times. The gene calls are TRBV12-3 or TRBV12-4 and TRBJ2-7, with D maybe TRBD1 (6 bases). CDR3 length: 13 amino acids. V lost 3 bases and J 4 bases, leaving 10 bases between the germline ends. The CDR3 is CASSLSRGYEQYF. As DNA, the CDR3 is TGTGCCAGCAGTTTGTCAAGGGGGTACGAGCAGTACTTC.

This clonotype was seen at least ten times. This sequence joins TRBV7-3 and TRBJ2-4, with 8 nucleotides matching TRBD2. The J segment lost 8 bases and the V segment lost 3 bases, leaving 9 bases of the junction unmatched. This CDR3 is 15 amino acids long. Germline V CDR1 and CDR2: SGHTA, FQGTGA. CDR3 nucleotides: TGTGCCAGCAGCTTTGGTGGCGGGAGGTTGGACATTCAGTACTTC. It yields the protein CASSFGGGRLDIQYF.

The chain has TRBV6-1 and TRBJ2-2; 9 bases agree with TRBD1. CDR1 is MNHNS and CDR2 is SASEGT in the germline V gene. J was trimmed by 10 bases and V by 5 bases; bases with no gene match: 8. The length of the CDR3 is 14 residues. CDR3 loop: CASSPGQGKVELFF. In DNA, the CDR3 is TGTGCCAGCAGTCCGGGACAGGGCAAAGTGGAGCTGTTTTTT.

This clonotype occurred many times. The chain combines TRBV6-1 with TRBJ1-1; 8 positions match TRBD1. Losses at the gene ends were 5 bases for V and 5 bases for J; bases not matched to a gene: 7. The CDR3 runs to 14 residues. From germline, CDR1 is MNHNS and CDR2 SASEGT. CDR3 DNA sequence: TGTGCCAGCAGTCGCCGGACAGGGCCAACTGAAGCTTTCTTT. This translates into CASSRRTGPTEAFF.

This clonotype was counted between two and nine times. V gene TRBV20-1 combines with J gene TRBJ2-7; 7 positions agree with TRBD1. After removal of 6 bases from V and 0 bases from J, the junction contained 5 bases not matched to a gene. Germline CDR1 DFQATT, CDR2 SNEGSKA (reference sequence). The CDR3 loop spans 13 amino acids. The CDR3 is CSAPDRSSYEQYF. CDR3 nucleotide sequence: TGCAGTGCCCCGGACAGGTCCTCCTACGAGCAGTACTTC.

This clonotype was detected ten times or more. This chain uses TRBV7-2 with TRBJ2-7, with D uncertain. With 0 bases removed from V and 2 bases from J, the gap between germline ends came to 11 bases. In germline, CDR1 is SGHTA, CDR2 FQGNSA. This CDR3 is built from 15 residues. The CDR3 spells CASSLAATSTYEQYF. CDR3 nucleotides: TGTGCCAGCAGCTTAGCGGCCACGTCTACCTACGAGCAGTACTTC.

This clonotype came up a few times. The chain has TRBV30 and TRBJ2-5; D tentatively reads TRBD1 or TRBD2 (5 bases each). Trimming removed 1 base from V and 5 bases from J, with 17 bases in between. The CDR3 totals 15 residues. The germline V gene encodes CDR1 GTSNPN and CDR2 SVGIG (reference sequence). The CDR3 DNA follows: TGTGCCTGGAGTGAGATTGGGGGTAGCCTGGAGACCCAGTACTTC. The encoded protein is CAWSEIGGSLETQYF.

This clonotype was seen repeatedly, ten times or more. The junction differs from germline at one of its ends, possibly a read error. The genes are TRBV7-7 and TRBJ2-5; D call uncertain. Germline V gives CDR1 SSHAT, CDR2 FNYEAQ (reference sequence). This CDR3 is built from 13 residues. CDR3 sequence: CASSLARQETKYF. CDR3 nucleotides: TGTGCTAGCAGCTTAGCAAGACAAGAGACCAAGTACTTC.

This clonotype came up many times. The chain employs TRBV20-1 and TRBJ1-2, with D unclear. Germline loops: CDR1 DFQATT, CDR2 SNEGSKA (reference sequence). This CDR3 has 8 amino acids. Trimming took 8 bases from V and 3 from J, leaving 1 base between them. CDR3 sequence reads: CSYYGYTF. The CDR3 bases are TGCAGTTACTATGGCTACACCTTC.

The sample holds many counts of this clonotype. The rearrangement links TRBV27 to TRBJ2-7; 10 bases align to TRBD1. Per the germline V gene, CDR1 is MNHEY and CDR2 is SMNVEV (reference sequence). CDR3 length: 14 amino acids. Unmatched junction bases numbered 10, after V lost 5 bases and J lost 9 bases. In DNA form, the CDR3 reads TGTGCCAGCAGTCCTCGGGACAGGGGTACGGGGCAGTACTTC. It encodes CASSPRDRGTGQYF.

The CDR3 nucleotides read TGCGCCAGCAGTTACAGGGAGAAAGGCTATGGCTACACCTTC. The encoded protein is CASSYREKGYGYTF. The chain employs TRBV5-1 and TRBJ1-2, with D possibly being TRBD1 (6 bases). Trimming removed 5 bases at V and 4 bases at J, with 15 bases between. The CDR3 has 14 residues. In germline, CDR1 is SGHRS, CDR2 YFSETQ. The whole variable domain, remainder taken from reference TRBV5-1 and TRBJ1-2, is KAGVTQTPRYLIKTRGQQVTLSCSPISGHRSVSWYQQTPGQGLQFLFEYFSETQRNKGNFPGRFSGRQFSNSRSEMNVSTLELGDSALYLCASSYREKGYGYTFGSGTRLTVV.

This clonotype was detected ten times or more. V gene TRBV12-3 or TRBV12-4 combines with J gene TRBJ1-2; no definite D call. The CDR3 is 15 residues long. Trimming shortened V by 2 bases and J by 8 bases, and 18 bases separated the two germline ends. For the CDR3, the DNA is TGTGCCAGCAGTTTAAACCGCCTCGGGGTGTGGGGCTACACCTTC. It yields the protein CASSLNRLGVWGYTF.

The chain couples TRBV11-2 to TRBJ2-7; D remains unclear. The CDR3 has 12 residues. V was shortened by 1 base and J by 5 bases, with 6 bases between the two germline ends. Germline assignment: CDR1 SGHAT and CDR2 FQNNGV. CDR3 loop: CASSLAKNEQYF. The CDR3 DNA sequence: TGTGCCAGCAGCTTAGCAAAAAACGAGCAGTACTTC.

This clonotype was counted a few times. The CDR3 region is CASSLGGRGGETQYF. CDR3 in DNA: TGTGCCAGCAGTTTAGGCGGGAGAGGAGGGGAGACCCAGTACTTC. V is TRBV28 and J is TRBJ2-5; 7 nucleotides line up with TRBD2. The CDR3 totals 15 residues. Germline lookup yields CDR1 MDHEN and CDR2 SYDVKM. V lost 2 bases to trimming and J lost 5 bases; unmatched junction nucleotides: 8. Based on the CDR3 plus reference TRBV28 and TRBJ2-5, the full variable domain is DVKVTQSSRYLVKRTGEKVFLECVQDMDHENMFWYRQDPGLGLRLIYFSYDVKMKEKGDIPEGYSVSREKKERFSLILESASTNQTSMYLCASSLGGRGGETQYFGPGTRLLVL.

The rearrangement links TRBV11-1 to TRBJ2-7; perhaps TRBD1 as D (6 bases). Germline assignment: CDR1 SGHAT and CDR2 FQDESV (reference sequence). Trimming took 1 base from V and 0 from J, leaving 13 bases between them. This CDR3 has 16 amino acids. The CDR3 DNA follows: TGTGCCAGCAGCTTAGATTCAGGGGTCTTCTCCTACGAGCAGTACTTC. Its translation is CASSLDSGVFSYEQYF.

This clonotype was detected a few times. V usage is TRBV9 and J usage is TRBJ2-3, with TRBD2 as a possible D gene (6 bases). Trimming removed 3 bases from V and 1 base from J, with 24 bases in between. This CDR3 has 19 amino acids. Germline V gene lookup returns CDR1 SGDLS and CDR2 YYNGEE. Here the CDR3 reads CASSGEVGGPYWGTDTQYF. The DNA for the CDR3 is TGTGCCAGCAGCGGCGAGGTGGGAGGCCCCTATTGGGGCACAGATACGCAGTATTTT.

The chain links TRBV4-2 to TRBJ1-1; a possible D gene is TRBD1 (5 bases). V lost 8 bases and J 5 bases, leaving 27 bases between the germline ends. The CDR3 spans 17 residues. CDR1 is LGHNA, CDR2 YNFKEQ, per germline. CDR3 residues: CASSPMGLGHQRTEAFF. The CDR3 DNA sequence: TGTGCCAGCTCACCAATGGGTTTGGGGCATCAGAGGACTGAAGCTTTCTTT.

This clonotype was seen ten or more times. This chain links TRBV6-2 or TRBV6-3 with TRBJ1-6; 9 bases are shared with TRBD1. The CDR3 runs to 15 residues. Germline-derived CDR1 and CDR2 are MNHEY and SVGEGT. V was clipped by 6 bases and J by 8 bases; unmatched bases: 8. This CDR3 is CASSRSGTGYSPLHF. The CDR3 nucleotides read TGTGCCAGCAGCCGATCCGGGACAGGGTATTCACCCCTCCACTTT.

Ten or more counts support this clonotype. The junction departs from germline at one end; a sequencing error may be responsible. This chain connects TRBV12-3 or TRBV12-4 to TRBJ1-5; the match to TRBD1 covers 10 bases. The CDR3 runs 16 residues. Here the CDR3 reads CTSSYDPGQGNQPQHF. The CDR3 DNA reads TGTACCAGCAGTTATGATCCGGGACAGGGGAATCAGCCCCAGCATTTT.

This clonotype was found many times. The rearrangement joins TRBV25-1 to TRBJ2-7; D is possibly TRBD1 or TRBD2 (6 bases each). The V end lost 1 base, the J end lost 4 bases, and 14 bases lay between the germline ends. CDR1 and CDR2 from the germline V gene are MGHDK and SYGVNS. This CDR3 has 15 amino acids. The CDR3: CASSESGAQTYEQYF. CDR3 nucleotides: TGTGCCAGCAGTGAATCGGGGGCGCAGACATACGAGCAGTACTTC.

This clonotype has more than one count but fewer than ten. The V call is TRBV28, the J call TRBJ1-5, with a tentative D call TRBD1 (5 bases). From germline, CDR1 is MDHEN and CDR2 SYDVKM. V was shortened by 6 bases and J by 6 bases, with 21 bases between the two germline ends. The CDR3 contains 16 residues. In DNA form, the CDR3 reads TGTGCCAGCAGGACTGACGGGCGCGGGGGAAGTCAGCCCCAGCATTTT. Its protein product is CASRTDGRGGSQPQHF.